The 18 T cell receptor beta chains below all came from one sample that was sequenced in a study of T cell repertoires in cytomegalovirus infection. Each CDR3 protein gets one entry after TCRdb re-called the reads with MiXCR. The repertoire holds tens of thousands of distinct CDR3 sequences, with roughly 21% as singletons. No antigens are known for them. The sample here was CD8+ T cells from cultured PBMCs, taken from culture after CMV antigen stimulation. Every receptor here comes from a human donor in good health (CMV status not recorded). Some clones in this sample may be carry-over from other donors' samples.

In its sample, this clonotype was seen a few times. V usage is TRBV27 and J usage is TRBJ1-1; D is possibly TRBD1 (6 bases). V was shortened by 0 bases and J by 8 bases, with 10 bases between the two germline ends. This CDR3 comprises 13 residues. From germline, CDR1 is MNHEY and CDR2 SMNVEV (reference sequence). The CDR3 nucleotides read TGTGCCAGCAGTTTATCCCCCCAGGGGGAAGCTTTCTTT. This gives the protein CASSLSPQGEAFF.

The table lists this clonotype with a few counts. The chain joins TRBV7-6 to TRBJ1-4; D unclear. The V gene's germline CDR1 is SGHVS and CDR2 FNYEAQ. Trimming removed 5 bases at V and 5 bases at J, with 12 bases between. This CDR3 region has 14 residues. The CDR3 DNA is TGTGCCAGCAGCCAAAGTTCGGGGAATGAAAAACTGTTTTTT. Protein sequence: CASSQSSGNEKLFF.

This clonotype came up a few times. In nucleotides, the CDR3 is TGTGCCAGCAGCCCGGGCAGGAACATCGACAATGAGCAGTTCTTC. Residues: CASSPGRNIDNEQFF. The chain uses TRBV13 and TRBJ2-1; D unclear. Trimming left V 5 bases short and J 5 bases short, with 16 bases between. The CDR3 spans 15 residues. CDR1 PRHDT and CDR2 FYEKMQ come from the germline V gene (reference sequence). The whole variable domain, remainder taken from reference TRBV13 and TRBJ2-1, is AAGVIQSPRHLIKEKRETATLKCYPIPRHDTVYWYQQGPGQDPQFLISFYEKMQSDKGSIPDRFSAQQFSDYHSELNMSSLELGDSALYFCASSPGRNIDNEQFFGPGTRLTVL.

The gene calls are TRBV7-6 and TRBJ1-2; TRBD1 is a possible D gene (5 bases). The CDR3 totals 15 residues. The germline gives CDR1 SGHVS, CDR2 FNYEAQ. V lost 1 base and J 4 bases, leaving 13 bases between the germline ends. The DNA of the CDR3 is TGTGCCAGCAGCTTAGACGGGCAGGGCGGCTATGGCTACACCTTC. This codes for CASSLDGQGGYGYTF.

CDR3 region: CASSPRGAGDSTDTQYF. DNA for the CDR3: TGTGCCAGCAGTCCCCGGGGAGCGGGGGATTCCACAGATACGCAGTATTTT. This chain joins TRBV12-3 or TRBV12-4 and TRBJ2-3; 8 bases line up with TRBD2. CDR3 length equals 17 residues. V gave up 5 bases and J gave up 2 bases; unmatched junction bases: 12.

The gene calls are TRBV5-1 and TRBJ1-2, with 7 bases aligning to TRBD1. The germline V gene has CDR1 SGHRS and CDR2 YFSETQ. The ends lost 4 bases at V and 8 bases at J; junction bases unmatched: 8. CDR3 length: 13 amino acids. The CDR3 loop reads CASSPSTGKGYTF. The CDR3 nucleotides read TGCGCCAGCAGCCCCTCGACAGGGAAGGGCTACACCTTC.

The chain has TRBV12-3 or TRBV12-4 and TRBJ2-5, with a possible D match to TRBD2 (5 bases). CDR3 length: 13 residues. V was cut by 4 bases and J by 4 bases, with 10 bases left in between. The CDR3: CASSSSWGETQYF. The DNA for the CDR3 is TGTGCCAGCAGTTCTAGCTGGGGAGAGACCCAGTACTTC.

This clonotype was observed a few times. V and J are TRBV28 and TRBJ2-7; D possibly corresponds to TRBD1 (7 bases). Germline CDR1 is MDHEN and CDR2 is SYDVKM. The CDR3 spans 16 residues. The V gene lost 7 bases and the J gene lost 2 bases, with 21 bases spanning the gap. The CDR3 loop reads CASTHLGGQWTYEQYF. For the CDR3, the DNA is TGTGCCAGCACTCACCTCGGGGGACAGTGGACCTACGAGCAGTACTTC.

Only a few counts were recorded for this clonotype. The chain uses TRBV7-2 and TRBJ1-2; 9 bases align to TRBD1. With 3 bases clipped from V and 6 bases from J, the junction kept 8 bases outside the gene matches. The germline CDR1 and CDR2 sequences are SGHTA and FQGNSA. CDR3 length equals 15 residues. The CDR3 loop is CASSLGAGQGNGYTF. The CDR3 coding sequence is TGTGCCAGCAGCTTGGGGGCGGGACAGGGAAATGGCTACACCTTC.

This clonotype showed up just a few times. The chain carries TRBV7-9 and TRBJ1-2; 11 bases are a match to TRBD1. The CDR3 length is 15 residues. Per germline, CDR1 SEHNR and CDR2 FQNEAQ (reference sequence). J lost 6 bases, V lost 2 bases, and 5 bases had no gene match. The CDR3 nucleotides are TGTGCCAGCAGCTTATCTGGACAGGGGGCCCATGGCTACACCTTC. This translates into CASSLSGQGAHGYTF.

This clonotype was counted a few times. The rearrangement links TRBV7-9 to TRBJ1-2, with 9 bases aligning to TRBD1. V trimming: 2 bases; J trimming: 4 bases; junction bases outside the gene matches: 5. This CDR3 contains 15 residues. The germline gives CDR1 SEHNR, CDR2 FQNEAQ (reference sequence). CDR3 in amino acids: CASSLISGQGYGYTF. DNA of the CDR3: TGTGCCAGCAGCTTAATATCGGGACAGGGCTATGGCTACACCTTC.

This chain connects TRBV7-2 to TRBJ1-2; 10 positions agree with TRBD1. CDR1 SGHTA and CDR2 FQGNSA come from the germline V gene. The CDR3 extends over 16 amino acids. After removal of 8 bases from V and 0 bases from J, the junction contained 9 bases not matched to a gene. CDR3 sequence: CASDSGQGPSNYGYTF. In DNA, the CDR3 is TGTGCCAGCGATTCGGGACAGGGGCCTTCTAACTATGGCTACACCTTC.

This chain links TRBV2 with TRBJ2-1; no clear D. Trimming removed 6 bases at V and 8 bases at J, with 11 bases between. Germline CDR1 reads SNHLY; CDR2 reads FYNNEI. The CDR3 is made up of 12 amino acids. CDR3 bases: TGTGCCAGCAGGGGCAGTGTCTATGAGCAGTTCTTC. Protein: CASRGSVYEQFF.

V and J are TRBV30 and TRBJ1-2; no definite D call. The CDR3 runs 12 residues. The V gene lost 3 bases and the J gene lost 2 bases, with 7 bases spanning the gap. The germline gives CDR1 GTSNPN, CDR2 SVGIG (reference sequence). CDR3 loop: CAWSETNYGYTF. The CDR3 DNA reads as TGTGCCTGGAGCGAAACCAACTATGGCTACACCTTC.

The chain employs TRBV7-2 and TRBJ1-1; D remains ambiguous. The V gene's germline CDR1 is SGHTA and CDR2 FQGNSA. Trimming removed 1 base at V and 1 base at J, with 10 bases between. The CDR3 contains 15 residues. The CDR3: CASSLEERRNTEAFF. CDR3 coding DNA: TGTGCCAGCAGCTTAGAGGAGAGGAGGAACACTGAAGCTTTCTTT.

The chain is built from TRBV7-6 and TRBJ2-1; 7 bases are a match to TRBD1. The germline V gene encodes CDR1 SGHVS and CDR2 FNYEAQ. Unmatched junction bases numbered 15, after V lost 7 bases and J lost 9 bases. This CDR3 region has 15 residues. CDR3 sequence: CASIQAQRGQVEQFF. Written as DNA, the CDR3 is TGTGCCAGCATCCAGGCACAGAGGGGGCAAGTTGAGCAGTTCTTC.

This clonotype was detected a few times. The CDR3 protein is CASSQAHLGDYGYTF. CDR3 sequence (DNA): TGCGCCAGCAGCCAAGCCCACTTAGGGGATTATGGCTACACCTTC. The V call is TRBV4-1, the J call TRBJ1-2; possible D gene TRBD1, 5 bases. Germline CDR1 MGHRA, CDR2 YSYEKL. V lost 1 base to trimming and J lost 5 bases, with 14 bases between them. The CDR3 extends over 15 amino acids.

J is TRBJ1-2 and V is TRBV7-9, with a possible D match to TRBD1 (6 bases). CDR3 length: 15 amino acids. Trimming left V 6 bases short and J 0 bases short, with 14 bases between. Germline-derived CDR1 and CDR2 are SEHNR and FQNEAQ (reference sequence). The CDR3 DNA reads TGTGCCAGCAGTCGTGGACAGTCAGCTAACTATGGCTACACCTTC. Protein sequence: CASSRGQSANYGYTF.